Presented here are 30 T cell receptor beta chains from one specimen sequenced in a study of blood T cell repertoires in COVID-19. The table came from immunoSEQ multiplex PCR; TCRdb's copy has only in-frame clones and leaves some out. Of 210,000 or so clones listed, around 90% were seen once; the top ten hold 0.62%. Sequenced input: peripheral blood. The origin of the receptors is a man aged 45-60 years with acute or convalescent COVID-19.

The chain employs TRBV3-1 (or the pseudogene TRBV3-2) and TRBJ2-1, with TRBD2 identical over 7 bases. This CDR3 comprises 15 residues. The trim removed 1 base at V and 0 bases at J, leaving 0 bases unmatched. Germline loops: CDR1 LGHDT, CDR2 YNNKEL (reference sequence). CDR3 sequence reads: CASSQAGGSYNEQFF. The DNA of the CDR3 is TGTGCCAGCAGCCAAGCGGGGGGCTCCTACAATGAGCAGTTCTTC.

The chain is built from TRBV6-2 or TRBV6-3 and TRBJ2-3; D remains unclear. CDR3 length: 15 amino acids. The V end was cut by 5 bases, the J end by 2 bases, with 14 bases between. Germline CDR1 is MNHEY and CDR2 is SVGEGT. CDR3 sequence (DNA): TGTGCCAGCAGTCCCAGGAAAAAATACACAGATACGCAGTATTTT. Its translation: CASSPRKKYTDTQYF.

The chain employs TRBV19 and TRBJ1-6; D is unclear. The CDR3 totals 14 residues. CDR1 and CDR2 from the germline V gene are LNHDA and SQIVND (reference sequence). Trimming removed 4 bases at V and 7 bases at J, with 11 bases between. The CDR3 protein is CASSTSTGNSPLHF. CDR3 DNA sequence: TGTGCCAGTAGTACATCGACTGGGAATTCACCCCTCCACTTT.

V gene TRBV28 combines with J gene TRBJ2-5; 10 positions agree with TRBD1. The germline V gene has CDR1 MDHEN and CDR2 SYDVKM. CDR3 length: 16 amino acids. Losses at the gene ends were 1 base for V and 4 bases for J; bases not matched to a gene: 6. The CDR3: CASSLSGQGVRETQYF. CDR3 bases: TGTGCCAGCAGTTTATCTGGACAGGGGGTACGAGAGACCCAGTACTTC.

J is TRBJ2-7 and V is TRBV6-2 or TRBV6-3; 7 nucleotides line up with TRBD1. The J segment lost 3 bases and the V segment lost 2 bases, leaving 4 bases of the junction unmatched. CDR1 is MNHEY and CDR2 is SVGEGT in the germline V gene. This CDR3 has 14 residues. This CDR3 is CASSYGDRFYEQYF. The CDR3 DNA reads as TGTGCCAGCAGTTACGGGGACAGATTCTACGAGCAGTACTTC.

The chain combines TRBV7-9 with TRBJ2-1; D not certain. V lost 0 bases and J lost 12, with 6 bases in between. The germline gives CDR1 SEHNR, CDR2 FQNEAQ (reference sequence). CDR3 length equals 11 residues. This chain's CDR3 is CASSLAVGQFF. The CDR3, as DNA: TGTGCCAGCAGCTTAGCGGTCGGGCAGTTCTTC.

The rearrangement uses TRBV9 and TRBJ1-1; 11 bases are shared with TRBD1. The junction had 5 bases not matched to a gene; V was cut back by 3 bases and J by 1 base. The CDR3 is made up of 16 amino acids. CDR1 is SGDLS and CDR2 is YYNGEE in the germline V gene. CDR3 region: CASSAGQGVPNTEAFF. The DNA of the CDR3 is TGTGCCAGCAGCGCGGGACAGGGGGTGCCGAACACTGAAGCTTTCTTT.

The chain links TRBV29-1 to TRBJ1-5; D ambiguous. CDR3 length: 12 residues. Trimming took 4 bases from V and 4 from J, leaving 8 bases between them. In germline, CDR1 is SQVTM, CDR2 ANQGSEA. The CDR3 is CSVGAINQPQHF. CDR3 DNA sequence: TGCAGCGTTGGGGCCATTAATCAGCCCCAGCATTTT.

The chain combines TRBV30 with TRBJ1-1, with 8 bases identical to TRBD1. J was trimmed by 2 bases and V by 2 bases; bases with no gene match: 19. There are 19 residues in the CDR3. The germline gives CDR1 GTSNPN, CDR2 SVGIG (reference sequence). Here the CDR3 DNA reads TGTGCCTGGAGTTATCGACAGGGGTTTGTGCTCAGTAGAAACACTGAAGCTTTCTTT. Translating gives CAWSYRQGFVLSRNTEAFF.

The chain joins TRBV15 to TRBJ1-1; D gene uncertain. Germline-derived CDR1 and CDR2 are LNHNV and YYDKDF (reference sequence). V shed 0 bases and J shed 1 base, with 3 bases lying between them. The CDR3 runs 13 residues. The CDR3 sequence is CATSRDQNTEAFF. The DNA of the CDR3 is TGTGCCACCAGCAGAGATCAGAACACTGAAGCTTTCTTT.

The V and J genes are TRBV7-9 and TRBJ1-3; weak D call: TRBD1 (5 bases). CDR1 and CDR2 (germline): SEHNR, FQNEAQ (reference sequence). CDR3 length: 12 residues. Here the CDR3 reads CAGQHSGNTIYF. The CDR3 DNA reads as TGTGCAGGACAACACTCTGGAAACACCATATATTTT.

This rearrangement joins TRBV5-1 to TRBJ1-3, with D hard to call. This CDR3 spans 14 amino acids. CDR1 is SGHRS and CDR2 is YFSETQ in the germline V gene. The V end lost 2 bases, the J end lost 2 bases, and 8 bases lay between the germline ends. DNA of the CDR3: TGCGCCAGCAGCTTACAAGGAGCTGGAAACACCATATATTTT. It yields the protein CASSLQGAGNTIYF.

The chain recombines TRBV2 with TRBJ2-5; 11 nucleotides line up with TRBD2. Unmatched junction bases numbered 13, after V lost 2 bases and J lost 5 bases. CDR1 and CDR2 from the germline V gene are SNHLY and FYNNEI. CDR3 length equals 18 residues. The CDR3 DNA is TGTGCCAGCAGTGAAACGGGGTCTAGCGGGGGGCAGTTGGAGACCCAGTACTTC. Translation: CASSETGSSGGQLETQYF.

The J gene is TRBJ2-7, the V gene TRBV6-2 or TRBV6-3; a possible D gene is TRBD1 (6 bases). The CDR3 is 14 residues long. From germline, CDR1 is MNHEY and CDR2 SVGEGT. V lost 3 bases, J lost 4 bases, and 13 bases lay in between. The CDR3 DNA reads as TGTGCCAGCAGTTATAACAGGGAGAATTACGAGCAGTACGTC. Amino acids: CASSYNRENYEQYV.

The chain recombines TRBV24-1 with TRBJ2-7; a weak D match, TRBD1 (6 bases). The CDR3 extends over 10 amino acids. V was pared by 12 bases and J by 4 bases, with 9 bases between. CDR1 is KGHDR and CDR2 is SFDVKD in the germline V gene. The CDR3 nucleotides are TGTGCCTGGCAGGGGTACGAGCAGTACGTC. Protein sequence: CAWQGYEQYV.

This chain uses TRBV19 with TRBJ2-5, with 7 bases matching TRBD2. Germline trimming cut 4 bases from V and 4 bases from J; bases unmatched to any gene: 6. CDR1 LNHDA and CDR2 SQIVND come from the germline V gene (reference sequence). The CDR3 sequence is 14 residues long. The CDR3 is CASSNRLARETQYF. The CDR3 coding sequence is TGTGCCAGTAGTAATAGACTAGCCAGAGAGACCCAGTACTTC.

V usage is TRBV19 and J usage is TRBJ1-4; D may be TRBD1 (5 bases). The CDR3 extends over 16 amino acids. Germline CDR1 is LNHDA and CDR2 is SQIVND (reference sequence). V lost 5 bases and J lost 6, with 19 bases in between. The CDR3 bases are TGTGCCAGTAGTCTTAGGGGTGGCAGACGGGATGAAAAACTGTTTTTT. As protein: CASSLRGGRRDEKLFF.

V and J are TRBV28 and TRBJ2-3; D call uncertain. Trimming cost V 3 bases and J 7 bases, with 26 bases left between them. This CDR3 spans 18 amino acids. Germline V gene lookup returns CDR1 MDHEN and CDR2 SYDVKM. The CDR3 DNA sequence: TGTGCCAGCAGTTTTCTCAATAGAGGCAGCTCAACTGCTTATACGCAGTATTTT. Translated, it gives CASSFLNRGSSTAYTQYF.

The chain couples TRBV18 to TRBJ1-5; D might be TRBD1 (6 bases). Germline V gene lookup returns CDR1 KGHSH and CDR2 LQKENI. V shed 6 bases and J shed 0 bases, with 15 bases lying between them. The length of the CDR3 is 16 residues. This CDR3 reads CASSPGTPYSNQPQHF. The CDR3 DNA reads as TGTGCCAGCTCTCCCGGGACACCGTATAGCAATCAGCCCCAGCATTTT. The full variable domain, with the rest looked up from reference TRBV18 and TRBJ1-5, is NAGVMQNPRHLVRRRGQEARLRCSPMKGHSHVYWYRQLPEEGLKFMVYLQKENIIDESGMPKERFSAEFPKEGPSILRIQQVVRGDSAAYFCASSPGTPYSNQPQHFGDGTRLSIL.

The J gene is TRBJ1-4, the V gene TRBV6-5, with a possible D match to TRBD1 (6 bases). Looked up from germline, CDR1 is MNHEY and CDR2 is SVGAGI. The CDR3 sequence is 14 residues long. Trimming cost V 7 bases and J 5 bases, with 14 bases left between them. CDR3 amino acids: CASKEGQGNEKLFF. The DNA for the CDR3 is TGTGCCAGCAAAGAAGGGCAGGGGAATGAAAAACTGTTTTTT.

The chain employs TRBV11-2 and TRBJ2-2; possibly TRBD1 for D (5 bases). This CDR3 spans 13 amino acids. CDR1 and CDR2 from the germline V gene are SGHAT and FQNNGV. Trimming removed 9 bases from V and 5 bases from J, with 13 bases in between. Written as DNA, the CDR3 is TGTGCCAGTTCGAAACAGGAGACCGGGGAGCTGTTTTTT. This codes for CASSKQETGELFF.

V and J are TRBV27 and TRBJ2-7; TRBD2 matches at 9 bases. Germline CDR1 and CDR2: MNHEY and SMNVEV (reference sequence). The CDR3 contains 15 residues. Trimming at V came to 1 base and at J to 0 bases, leaving 1 base not matched to a gene. CDR3 sequence: CASSLYSGSSYEQYF. CDR3 nucleotide sequence: TGTGCCAGCAGTTTATATAGCGGGAGCTCCTACGAGCAGTACTTC.

The gene calls are TRBV27 and TRBJ1-5; 7 bases map to TRBD1. This CDR3 contains 14 residues. Germline CDR1 and CDR2: MNHEY and SMNVEV (reference sequence). Trimming cost V 6 bases and J 2 bases; bases outside gene matches: 4. The DNA for the CDR3 is TGTGCCAGCAGCTACGGGACAGGCAATCAGCCCCAGCATTTT. Its translation: CASSYGTGNQPQHF.

This clone was observed a handful of times. This sequence joins TRBV19 and TRBJ2-7; tentative D call: TRBD1 (5 bases). V was clipped by 2 bases and J by 6 bases, with 11 bases between them. This CDR3 comprises 13 residues. Germline assignment: CDR1 LNHDA and CDR2 SQIVND (reference sequence). DNA for the CDR3: TGTGCCAGTAGTATACTGCAGGGTCGCGAGCAGTACTTC. The encoded protein is CASSILQGREQYF.

The rearrangement joins TRBV28 to TRBJ1-5; possibly TRBD1 for D (5 bases). Germline V CDR1 and CDR2: MDHEN, SYDVKM. There are 15 residues in the CDR3. V lost 3 bases to trimming and J lost 1 base, with 10 bases between them. The CDR3 coding sequence is TGTGCCAGCAGTTTTGGACACACCAGCAATCAGCCCCAGCATTTT. Its protein is CASSFGHTSNQPQHF.

In nucleotides, the CDR3 is TGCAGTGCTAGTGCTAGCCTACCTCGGGGCGGGGAGCTGTTTTTT. Its translation is CSASASLPRGGELFF. This chain links TRBV20-1 with TRBJ2-2, with D maybe TRBD2 (5 bases). Germline V gives CDR1 DFQATT, CDR2 SNEGSKA (reference sequence). This CDR3 has 15 amino acids. Trimming removed 3 bases at V and 7 bases at J, with 18 bases between.

This chain connects TRBV6-1 to TRBJ2-2, with 15 bases lining up with TRBD2. Trimming at V came to 1 base and at J to 7 bases, leaving 10 bases not matched to a gene. The CDR3 runs 19 residues. CDR1 and CDR2 from the germline V gene are MNHNS and SASEGT. The CDR3 here is CASSEGGLAGGRGVGELFF. CDR3 bases: TGTGCCAGCAGTGAAGGGGGACTAGCGGGAGGTCGCGGTGTCGGGGAGCTGTTTTTT.

The chain has TRBV10-1 and TRBJ2-1; TRBD2 is a possible D gene (5 bases). This CDR3 is 15 amino acids long. Germline CDR1 WNHNN, CDR2 SYGVQD (reference sequence). Trimming cost V 8 bases and J 0 bases, with 14 bases left between them. CDR3 region: CASASSQSSYNEQFF. CDR3 bases: TGCGCCAGCGCCTCTAGCCAGAGCTCCTACAATGAGCAGTTCTTC.

This chain links TRBV27 with TRBJ1-1; a weak D match, TRBD1 (5 bases). This CDR3 contains 16 residues. Trimming left V 2 bases short and J 2 bases short, with 15 bases between. In germline, CDR1 is MNHEY, CDR2 SMNVEV (reference sequence). CDR3 nucleotides: TGTGCCAGCAGTTTAGCCGGGGGGGGAGCAAACACTGAAGCTTTCTTT. Translation: CASSLAGGGANTEAFF.

This clone was picked up one time. The chain has TRBV5-1 and TRBJ2-2; 11 bases are a match to TRBD1. V dropped 3 bases and J dropped 5; count of bases not matched to a gene: 9. Per the germline V gene, CDR1 is SGHRS and CDR2 is YFSETQ. The CDR3 runs to 17 residues. The CDR3 loop is CASSSHRDRGLTGELFF. The DNA of the CDR3 is TGCGCCAGCAGCTCACACCGGGACAGGGGGTTAACCGGGGAGCTGTTTTTT.